This TCR beta chain originates from a study of cytomegalovirus exposure and HLA in healthy donors. Sequencing was performed with immunoSEQ multiplex PCR; in TCRdb, only in-frame clones are kept and a portion is missing. The sample holds tens of thousands of clones, less than 96% seen once. Sequenced input: PBMCs. The sequence was collected from a woman younger than 30 in good health and CMV-seronegative.

CDR3 amino acids: CASSRPDRGWQETQYF. Written as DNA, the CDR3 is TGTGCCAGCAGCCGTCCGGACAGGGGATGGCAGGAGACCCAGTACTTC. The chain uses TRBV25-1 and TRBJ2-5; 9 nucleotides line up with TRBD1. Germline loops: CDR1 MGHDK, CDR2 SYGVNS. The CDR3 consists of 16 residues. Trimming cost V 6 bases and J 5 bases; bases outside gene matches: 13.